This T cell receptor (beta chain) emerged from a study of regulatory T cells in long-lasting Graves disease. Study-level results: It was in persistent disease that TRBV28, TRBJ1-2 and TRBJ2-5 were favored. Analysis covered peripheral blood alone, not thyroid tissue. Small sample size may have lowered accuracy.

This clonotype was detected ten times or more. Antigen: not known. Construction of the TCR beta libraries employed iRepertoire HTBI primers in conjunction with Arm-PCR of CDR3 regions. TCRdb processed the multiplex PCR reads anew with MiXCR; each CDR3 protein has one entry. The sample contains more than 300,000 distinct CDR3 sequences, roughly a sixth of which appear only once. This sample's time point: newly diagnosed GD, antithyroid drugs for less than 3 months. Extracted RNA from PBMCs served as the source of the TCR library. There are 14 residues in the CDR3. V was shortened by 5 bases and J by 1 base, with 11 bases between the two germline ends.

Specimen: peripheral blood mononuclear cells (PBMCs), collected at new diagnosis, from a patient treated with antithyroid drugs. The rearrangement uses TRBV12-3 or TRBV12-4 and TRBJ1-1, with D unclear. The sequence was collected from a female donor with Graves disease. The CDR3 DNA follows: TGTGCCAGCAGTCAGAGTTCGGGGAACACTGAAGCTTTCTTT. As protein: CASSQSSGNTEAFF.